The entry that follows covers one T cell receptor (beta chain) sequence. Its binding antigen is unknown. No much larger clonotype is one base removed from it; base qualities were not supplied. RNA was extracted using the RNeasy kit, and about 0.45 to 1 ug of the RNA was reverse transcribed with random hexamers. The immunoSEQ multiplex PCR assay, which covers 54 Vbeta and 13 Jbeta segments, was used to amplify TCR beta CDR3 regions. Bias from PCR amplification was corrected by using a synthetic template baseline for primer optimization and for computational correction. Turning to the authors' computational methods: Reads were annotated to V, D and J genes according to IMGT and were analyzed with immunoSEQ Analyzer, with only productive sequences retained. Clonality was computed as one minus Shannon entropy normalized by log2 of the number of productive unique sequences. For each patient and control, public and private clones were evaluated among the 100 most prevalent clones. Clones were defined as Susac-specific when absent from the healthy and MS cohorts, from about a thousand published viral clones and from other ImmuneACCESS disease sequences. TCRdb handled the public reads itself, with Q25 trimming in fastp and clone calling in MiXCR, and kept productive beta chains. For every CDR3 protein sequence, its rows merge into one entry that carries the most common genes and DNA. These V and J calls rely on TCRdb rather than the paper's analysis. Recorded for this sample are around 170,000 distinct CDR3 sequences; 95% to 97% of them occurred a single time. The ten largest clones represent approximately 0.12% of the sample.

Peripheral blood CD8+ and CD4+ T cells from healthy donors, Susac syndrome patients and multiple sclerosis patients were profiled by high-throughput TCR beta sequencing. The Susac syndrome patients fulfilled recently defined diagnostic criteria for either definite or probable disease. Bulk CD8+ and CD4+ T cells were purified magnetically by negative isolation, whereas CD8+ TEMRA cells were enriched by FACS. Blood was drawn into EDTA tubes, processed within 24 hours, and PBMCs were isolated by density gradient centrifugation. PBMCs intended for TCR sequencing were cryopreserved in liquid nitrogen and were subsequently thawed in a 37 degrees C water bath. The sorted or isolated CD4+, CD8+ and CD8+ TEMRA cells had a purity of 90% or higher. The data were obtained in a study of CD8 T cells in Susac syndrome (dated by TCRdb to between 2019 and 2020). Turning to the overall study: Of the Susac syndrome patients who were sequenced, about 6 had clinically active disease and roughly eight were in clinical remission. At blood withdrawal, Susac syndrome patients were therapy-naive, treated with corticosteroids (with IVIg additionally given to some), or treated with IVIg alone. Repertoire sequencing was used to test whether CD8+ T cell activation and differentiation in Susac syndrome was antigen driven. Overall study results and their limits: The CD4+ T cell repertoire of patients with Susac syndrome showed no detectable clonal expansion. The number of individuals in the TCR sequencing and HLA analysis was recognized as being relatively small.

There are 16 amino acids in the CDR3, from cysteine to phenylalanine inclusive. Left in the record is the CDR3 DNA by itself, 48 bases read in frame from the first base. Input material: CD4+ T cells from PBMCs. The receptor comes from a human donor with Susac syndrome. Recombination connected TRBV21-1 to TRBJ2-1; TRBD1, the D gene given by the table, was not confirmed from the DNA. TRBV21-1 is a recognized pseudogene. CDR3 sequence: CASSKDPGQAYNEQFF. The DNA sequence is as follows: TGTGCCAGCAGCAAAGACCCAGGACAGGCCTACAATGAGCAGTTCTTC.